This T cell receptor beta chain was found in a study of T cells in Graves' hyperthyroidism and ophthalmopathy. Study information: Peripheral blood was taken when the disease was first diagnosed, before any treatment began. Overall study findings and caveats: A 13 V-J model separated ophthalmopathy from stable hyperthyroidism. The blood repertoire included most of the expanded thyroid clonotypes above 0.001.

Lactation, pregnancy, other autoimmune disease or uncontrolled infection led to exclusion of patients. V was trimmed by 9 bases and J by 8 bases, leaving 14 bases between them. The germline V gene has CDR1 MNHNS and CDR2 SASEGT. The CDR3 consists of 12 residues. TCR beta CDR3 regions were amplified from RNA. With the HTBI primer set, the TCR CDR3 went through a first round of RT-PCR. Via MiXCR, TCRdb re-called the multiplex PCR reads, giving one row per CDR3 protein. This table holds approximately 420,000 distinct CDR3 sequences, 12% to 15% found once. Of note for this clonotype: Its antigen remains unidentified. Since a much larger clone is just one base distant, this may be a read error.

This chain connects TRBV6-1 to TRBJ2-1; no clear D gene. What was sequenced was blood. The source is a woman between 18 and 30 years old with Graves' hyperthyroidism. In DNA form, the CDR3 reads TGTGCCAGTGGGCTAACATCCGATGAGCAGTTCTTC. Protein: CASGLTSDEQFF.